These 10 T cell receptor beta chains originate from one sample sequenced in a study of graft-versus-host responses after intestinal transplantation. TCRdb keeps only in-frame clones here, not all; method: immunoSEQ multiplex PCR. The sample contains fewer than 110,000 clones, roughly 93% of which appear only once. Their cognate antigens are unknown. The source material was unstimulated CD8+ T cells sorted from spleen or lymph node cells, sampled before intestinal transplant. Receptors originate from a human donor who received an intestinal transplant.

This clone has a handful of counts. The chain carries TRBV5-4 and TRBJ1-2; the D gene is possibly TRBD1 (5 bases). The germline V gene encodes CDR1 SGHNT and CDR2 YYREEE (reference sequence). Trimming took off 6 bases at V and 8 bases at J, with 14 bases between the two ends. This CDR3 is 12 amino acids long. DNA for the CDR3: TGTGCCAGCACCTCGGGATGGACAGGCTACACCTTC. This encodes CASTSGWTGYTF. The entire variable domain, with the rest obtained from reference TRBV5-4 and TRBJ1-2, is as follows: ETGVTQSPTHLIKTRGQQVTLRCSSQSGHNTVSWYQQALGQGPQFIFQYYREEENGRGNFPPRFSGLQFPNYSSELNVNALELDDSALYLCASTSGWTGYTFGSGTRLTVV.

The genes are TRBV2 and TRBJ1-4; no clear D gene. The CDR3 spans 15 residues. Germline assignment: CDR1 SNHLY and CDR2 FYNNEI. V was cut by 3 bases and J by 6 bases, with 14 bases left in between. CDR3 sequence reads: CASSEEMRLDEKLFF. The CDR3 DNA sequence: TGTGCCAGCAGTGAGGAAATGCGTTTGGATGAAAAACTGTTTTTT.

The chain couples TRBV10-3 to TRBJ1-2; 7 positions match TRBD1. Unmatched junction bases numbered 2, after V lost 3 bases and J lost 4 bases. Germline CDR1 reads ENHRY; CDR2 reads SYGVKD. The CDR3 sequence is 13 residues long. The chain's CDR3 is CAISERTGYGYTF. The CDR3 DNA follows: TGTGCCATCAGTGAACGGACAGGCTATGGCTACACCTTC.

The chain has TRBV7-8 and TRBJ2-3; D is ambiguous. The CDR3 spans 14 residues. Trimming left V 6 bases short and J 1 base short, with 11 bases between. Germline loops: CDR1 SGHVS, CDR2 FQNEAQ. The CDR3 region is CASSFFGRTDTQYF. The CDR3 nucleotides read TGTGCCAGCAGTTTTTTCGGCCGCACAGATACGCAGTATTTT.

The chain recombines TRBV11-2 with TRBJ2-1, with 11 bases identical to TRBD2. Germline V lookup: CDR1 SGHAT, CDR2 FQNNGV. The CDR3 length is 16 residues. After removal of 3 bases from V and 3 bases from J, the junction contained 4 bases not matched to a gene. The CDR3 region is CASSFTSGGLYNEQFF. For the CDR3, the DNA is TGTGCCAGCAGCTTTACTAGCGGGGGCCTCTACAATGAGCAGTTCTTC.

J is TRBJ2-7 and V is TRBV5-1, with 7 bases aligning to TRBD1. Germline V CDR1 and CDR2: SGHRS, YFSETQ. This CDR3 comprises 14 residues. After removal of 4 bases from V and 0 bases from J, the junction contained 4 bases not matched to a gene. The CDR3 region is CASSDGQASYEQYF. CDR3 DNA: TGCGCCAGCAGCGATGGACAGGCCTCCTACGAGCAGTACTTC.

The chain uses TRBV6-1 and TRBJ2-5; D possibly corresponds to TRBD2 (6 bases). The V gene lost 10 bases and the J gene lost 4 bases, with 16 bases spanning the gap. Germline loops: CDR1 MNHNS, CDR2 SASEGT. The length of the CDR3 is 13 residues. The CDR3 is CATRMTRAETQYF. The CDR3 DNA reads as TGTGCCACCCGAATGACTAGAGCAGAGACCCAGTACTTC.

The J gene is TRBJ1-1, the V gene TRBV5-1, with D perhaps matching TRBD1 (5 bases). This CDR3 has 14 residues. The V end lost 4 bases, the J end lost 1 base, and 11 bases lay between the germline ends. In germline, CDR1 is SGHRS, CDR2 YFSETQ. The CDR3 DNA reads TGCGCCAGCAGCGGAGGGACGGGGAACACTGAAGCTTTCTTT. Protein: CASSGGTGNTEAFF.

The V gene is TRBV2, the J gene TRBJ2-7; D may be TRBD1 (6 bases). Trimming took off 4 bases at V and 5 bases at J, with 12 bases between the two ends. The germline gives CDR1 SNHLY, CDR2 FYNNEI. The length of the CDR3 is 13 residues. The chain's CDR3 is CASSGYTGNEQYF. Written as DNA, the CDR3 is TGTGCCAGCAGTGGATACACAGGGAACGAGCAGTACTTC. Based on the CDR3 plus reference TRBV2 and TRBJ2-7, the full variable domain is EPEVTQTPSHQVTQMGQEVILRCVPISNHLYFYWYRQILGQKVEFLVSFYNNEISEKSEIFDDQFSVERPDGSNFTLKIRSTKLEDSAMYFCASSGYTGNEQYFGPGTRLTVT.

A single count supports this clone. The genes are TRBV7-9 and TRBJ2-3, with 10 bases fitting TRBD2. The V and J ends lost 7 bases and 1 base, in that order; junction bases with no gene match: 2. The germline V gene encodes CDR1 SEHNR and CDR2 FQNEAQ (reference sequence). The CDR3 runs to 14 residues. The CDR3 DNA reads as TGTGCCAGCATGGGGACTAGCGGCACAGATACGCAGTATTTT. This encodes CASMGTSGTDTQYF.